This T cell receptor beta chain was documented in a study of patients and donors after allogeneic stem cell transplantation (dated by TCRdb to 2020 to 2022). Details on this clonotype: The antigen it binds to is not known. At one boundary the junction diverges from the germline segment, which might be a read error.

Library preparation used RT-PCR. Sequenced on a NextSeq 550. TCRdb ran its own pipeline on the public reads, namely fastp trimming at Q25 and MiXCR clone calling, and kept in-frame beta chains. Under each unique CDR3 protein, matching rows form one entry showing the most common genes and DNA. The sample has approximately 98,000 distinct CDR3 sequences on record, approximately 40% of them singletons. The biggest ten clones account for under 30% of the sample. The CDR3 starts with the cysteine, ends with the phenylalanine, and has 15 residues. Only the CDR3 DNA stays, 45 bases, in frame from base 1. The origin of this receptor is a human donor who was either an allogeneic HSCT recipient or a stem cell or donor lymphocyte infusion donor (not recorded which). It is not recorded whose cells these are; they may come from a transplant donor. The sample was blood, either unsorted or a sorted T cell fraction (not recorded which). The sequence is built from TRBV12-3 or TRBV12-4 and TRBJ2-2, with the D segment identity uncertain. This receptor carries the CDR3 CASSLGHRETAELFF. The sequenced DNA is TGTGCCAGCAGTTTAGGGCATAGAGAGACCGCGGAGCTGTTTTTT.